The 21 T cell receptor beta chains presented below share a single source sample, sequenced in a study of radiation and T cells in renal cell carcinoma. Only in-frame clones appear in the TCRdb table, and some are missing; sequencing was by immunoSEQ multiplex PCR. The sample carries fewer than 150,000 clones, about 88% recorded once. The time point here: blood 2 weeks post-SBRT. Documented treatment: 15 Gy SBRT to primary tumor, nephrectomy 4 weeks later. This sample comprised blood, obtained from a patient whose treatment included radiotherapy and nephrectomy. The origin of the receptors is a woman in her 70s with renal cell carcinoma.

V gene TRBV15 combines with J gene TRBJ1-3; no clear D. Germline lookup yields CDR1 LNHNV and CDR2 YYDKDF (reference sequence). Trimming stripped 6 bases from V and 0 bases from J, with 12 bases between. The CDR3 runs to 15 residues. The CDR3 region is CATRNYSISGNTIYF. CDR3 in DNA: TGTGCCACCAGGAACTACAGTATCTCTGGAAACACCATATATTTT. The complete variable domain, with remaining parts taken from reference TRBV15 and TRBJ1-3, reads DAMVIQNPRYQVTQFGKPVTLSCSQTLNHNVMYWYQQKSSQAPKLLFHYYDKDFNNEADTPDNFQSRRPNTSFCFLDIRSPGLGDTAMYLCATRNYSISGNTIYFGEGSWLTVV.

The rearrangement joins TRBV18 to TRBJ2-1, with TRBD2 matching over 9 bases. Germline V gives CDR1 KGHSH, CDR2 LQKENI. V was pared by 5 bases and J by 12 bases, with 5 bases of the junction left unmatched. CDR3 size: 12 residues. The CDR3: CASSSPTSGQFF. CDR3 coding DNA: TGTGCCAGCTCATCGCCGACTAGCGGGCAGTTCTTC.

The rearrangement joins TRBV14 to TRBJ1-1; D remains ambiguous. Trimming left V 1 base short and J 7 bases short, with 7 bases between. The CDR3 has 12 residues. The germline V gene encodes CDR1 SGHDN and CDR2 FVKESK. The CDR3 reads CASSQVRNEAFF. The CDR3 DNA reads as TGTGCCAGCAGCCAAGTGCGGAATGAAGCTTTCTTT.

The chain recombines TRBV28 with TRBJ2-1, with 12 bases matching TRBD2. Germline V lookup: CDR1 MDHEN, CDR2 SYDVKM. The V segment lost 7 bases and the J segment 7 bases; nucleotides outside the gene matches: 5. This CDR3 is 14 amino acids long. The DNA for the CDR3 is TGTGCCAGCATCCTAGCGGGGGGGCCAAATGAGCAGTTCTTC. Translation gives CASILAGGPNEQFF.

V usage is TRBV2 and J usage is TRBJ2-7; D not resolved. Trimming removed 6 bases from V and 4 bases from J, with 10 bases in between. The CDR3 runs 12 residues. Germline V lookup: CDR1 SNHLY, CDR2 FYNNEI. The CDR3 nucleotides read TGTGCCAGCAGGCGGACGGTATACGAGCAGTACTTC. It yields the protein CASRRTVYEQYF. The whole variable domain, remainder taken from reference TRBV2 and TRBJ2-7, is EPEVTQTPSHQVTQMGQEVILRCVPISNHLYFYWYRQILGQKVEFLVSFYNNEISEKSEIFDDQFSVERPDGSNFTLKIRSTKLEDSAMYFCASRRTVYEQYFGPGTRLTVT.

The CDR3 sequence: CASSQLTNNEQFF. CDR3 sequence (DNA): TGCGCCAGCAGCCAACTTACGAACAATGAGCAGTTCTTC. The chain is built from TRBV5-1 and TRBJ2-1; no firm D call. Germline CDR1 reads SGHRS; CDR2 reads YFSETQ. With 4 bases removed from V and 5 bases from J, the gap between germline ends came to 10 bases. This CDR3 is built from 13 residues.

The CDR3 sequence is CASSVEADSNQPQHF. DNA for the CDR3: TGTGCCAGCAGCGTAGAGGCGGATAGCAATCAGCCCCAGCATTTT. The gene calls are TRBV9 and TRBJ1-5; D uncertain. V was trimmed by 0 bases and J by 0 bases, leaving 7 bases between them. Per germline, CDR1 SGDLS and CDR2 YYNGEE. The CDR3 is 15 amino acids.

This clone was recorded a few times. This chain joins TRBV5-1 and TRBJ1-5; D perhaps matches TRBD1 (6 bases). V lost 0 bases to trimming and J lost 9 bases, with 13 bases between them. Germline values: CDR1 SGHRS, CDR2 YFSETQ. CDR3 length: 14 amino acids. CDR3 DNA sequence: TGCGCCAGCAGCTTGGACCGTGGGGGCTGGCCCCAGCATTTT. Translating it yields CASSLDRGGWPQHF. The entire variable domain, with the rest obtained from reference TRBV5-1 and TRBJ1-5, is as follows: KAGVTQTPRYLIKTRGQQVTLSCSPISGHRSVSWYQQTPGQGLQFLFEYFSETQRNKGNFPGRFSGRQFSNSRSEMNVSTLELGDSALYLCASSLDRGGWPQHFGDGTRLSIL.

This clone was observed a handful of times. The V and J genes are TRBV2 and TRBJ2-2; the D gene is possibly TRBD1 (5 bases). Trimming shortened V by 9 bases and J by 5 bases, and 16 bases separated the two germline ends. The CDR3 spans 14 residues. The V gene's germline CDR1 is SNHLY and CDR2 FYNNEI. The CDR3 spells CARSLKKGTGELFF. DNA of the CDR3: TGTGCCAGGTCACTTAAGAAGGGGACCGGGGAGCTGTTTTTT.

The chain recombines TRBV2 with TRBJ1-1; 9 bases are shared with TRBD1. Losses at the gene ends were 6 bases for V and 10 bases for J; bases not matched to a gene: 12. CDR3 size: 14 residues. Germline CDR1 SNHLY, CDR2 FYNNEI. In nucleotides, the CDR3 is TGTGCCAGCAGGATAGGACAGGGGATAAGTGGAGCTTTCTTT. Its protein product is CASRIGQGISGAFF.

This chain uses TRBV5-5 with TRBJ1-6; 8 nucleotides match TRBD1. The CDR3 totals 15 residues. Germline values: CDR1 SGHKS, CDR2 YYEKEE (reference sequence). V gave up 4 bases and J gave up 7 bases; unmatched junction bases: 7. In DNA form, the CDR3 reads TGTGCCAGCAGCCCCGAGACAGGGGCCAATTCACCCCTCCACTTT. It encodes CASSPETGANSPLHF.

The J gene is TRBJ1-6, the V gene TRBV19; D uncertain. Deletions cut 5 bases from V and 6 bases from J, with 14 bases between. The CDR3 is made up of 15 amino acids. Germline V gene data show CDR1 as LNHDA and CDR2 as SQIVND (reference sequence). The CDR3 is CASSPSYGSNSPLHF. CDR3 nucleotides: TGTGCCAGTAGTCCCTCTTATGGATCTAATTCACCCCTCCACTTT.

The CDR3: CASRTLAGGGDEQFF. CDR3 coding DNA: TGTGCCAGCCGAACTCTAGCGGGGGGCGGGGATGAGCAGTTCTTC. The chain uses TRBV28 and TRBJ2-1; 11 bases are shared with TRBD2. With 8 bases clipped from V and 8 bases from J, the junction kept 11 bases outside the gene matches. Germline V gene sequence: CDR1 MDHEN, CDR2 SYDVKM. CDR3 length: 15 amino acids.

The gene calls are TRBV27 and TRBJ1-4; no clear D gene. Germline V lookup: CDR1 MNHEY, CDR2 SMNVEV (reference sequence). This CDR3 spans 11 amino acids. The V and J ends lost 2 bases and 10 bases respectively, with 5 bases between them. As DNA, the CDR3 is TGTGCCAGCAGTTTACTCGGAAAACTGTTTTTT. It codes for CASSLLGKLFF.

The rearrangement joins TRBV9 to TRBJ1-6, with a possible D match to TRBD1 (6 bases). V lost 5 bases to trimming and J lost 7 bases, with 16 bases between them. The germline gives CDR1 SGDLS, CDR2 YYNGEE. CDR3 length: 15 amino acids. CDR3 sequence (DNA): TGTGCCAGCAGGCCTCAGGGGAGAGAGAATTCACCCCTCCACTTT. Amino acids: CASRPQGRENSPLHF.

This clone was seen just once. CDR3 protein: CASSPAGAIYEQYF. DNA for the CDR3: TGTGCCAGCAGCCCAGCAGGGGCCATATACGAGCAGTACTTC. V usage is TRBV13 and J usage is TRBJ2-7; perhaps TRBD1 as D (6 bases). Germline lookup yields CDR1 PRHDT and CDR2 FYEKMQ (reference sequence). Trimming removed 5 bases at V and 4 bases at J, with 15 bases between. This CDR3 comprises 14 residues.

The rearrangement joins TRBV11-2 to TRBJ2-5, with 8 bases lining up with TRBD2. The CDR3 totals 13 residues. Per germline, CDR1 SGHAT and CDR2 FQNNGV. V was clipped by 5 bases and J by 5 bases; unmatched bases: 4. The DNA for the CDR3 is TGTGCCAGCAGCCCGACTAGCGCGGAGACCCAGTACTTC. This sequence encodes CASSPTSAETQYF.

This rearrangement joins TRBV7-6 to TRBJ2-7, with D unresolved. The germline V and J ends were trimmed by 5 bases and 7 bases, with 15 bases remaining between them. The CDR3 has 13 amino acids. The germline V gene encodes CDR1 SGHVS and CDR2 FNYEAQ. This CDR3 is CASSEEPVREQYF. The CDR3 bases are TGTGCCAGCAGCGAAGAGCCGGTTAGAGAGCAGTACTTC.

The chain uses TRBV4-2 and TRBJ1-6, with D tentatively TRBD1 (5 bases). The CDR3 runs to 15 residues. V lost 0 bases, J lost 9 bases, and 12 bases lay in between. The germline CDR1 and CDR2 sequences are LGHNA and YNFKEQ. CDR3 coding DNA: TGTGCCAGCAGCCAAGAGCCTGGTCAGGGTTCACCCCTCCACTTT. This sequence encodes CASSQEPGQGSPLHF.

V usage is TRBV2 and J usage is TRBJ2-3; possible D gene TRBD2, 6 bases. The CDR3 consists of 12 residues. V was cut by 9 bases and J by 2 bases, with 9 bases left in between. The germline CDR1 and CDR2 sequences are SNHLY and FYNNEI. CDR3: CASRLVTDTQYF. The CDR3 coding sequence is TGTGCCAGTCGACTAGTCACAGATACGCAGTATTTT.

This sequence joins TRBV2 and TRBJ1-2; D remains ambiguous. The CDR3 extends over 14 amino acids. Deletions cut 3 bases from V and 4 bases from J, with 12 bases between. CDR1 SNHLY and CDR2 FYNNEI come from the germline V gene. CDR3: CASSDHGRGYGYTF. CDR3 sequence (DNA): TGTGCCAGCAGTGACCACGGTAGAGGCTATGGCTACACCTTC.